This T cell receptor (beta chain) was obtained from a study of metastatic and nonmetastatic thyroid tumors (TCRdb year 2020). In the study overall: Repertoires were compared across peripheral blood and tumor or nodule tissue samples from malignant and benign thyroid patients. The full study reports these points: In both blood and tumor samples, malignant tumors were reported to have significantly higher TCR beta diversity than benign nodules.

Before undergoing thyroid surgery, none of the patients had been given any kind of treatment. Using T-cell receptor beta sequencing, the study looked back at clinical samples from patients collected from about 2011 to 2018. A remark on this clone: Its recognized antigen is unknown. No much larger clonotype is one base removed from it; base qualities were not supplied.

The library came from PCR. Sequenced using an Illumina HiSeq 4000. High-throughput sequencing was used to profile the CDR3 region of the TCR beta-chain in every patient. On the authors' methods: The researchers built a classifier to tell apart papillary thyroid cancer patients with distant metastasis, based on CDR3 differences among clinicopathological groups. The Shannon index was used to measure repertoire diversity, and the Morisita-Horn index was used to measure how similar tumor and blood repertoires were. TCRdb trimmed the raw reads at Q25, called clones with MiXCR and kept productive beta chains. The V and J calls reflect TCRdb's pipeline rather than the authors' work. This sample has some 28,000 clones in its table, and roughly a quarter of those were observed once. The ten biggest clones cover roughly 2.2% of the sample. V is pruned by 6 bases and J by 3 bases, leaving 3 bases of the junction without a gene match. The CDR3 starts with the cysteine, ends with the phenylalanine, and has 14 residues. The read is trimmed to its CDR3 DNA, 42 bases read in frame from base 1. CDR1 is given as LGHNT and CDR2 as FRNRAP, both from the germline V gene.

The receptor chain draws on TRBV12-5 and TRBJ1-3, with 9 bases matching TRBD1. This TCR derives from a female donor with papillary thyroid cancer or a benign thyroid nodule (not recorded which). Some clones in this sample may be carry-over from other donors' samples. The sample consisted of blood. The DNA sequence is TGTGCTAGTGGATCGACAGGGGGTGGAAACACCATATATTTT. It encodes CASGSTGGGNTIYF.